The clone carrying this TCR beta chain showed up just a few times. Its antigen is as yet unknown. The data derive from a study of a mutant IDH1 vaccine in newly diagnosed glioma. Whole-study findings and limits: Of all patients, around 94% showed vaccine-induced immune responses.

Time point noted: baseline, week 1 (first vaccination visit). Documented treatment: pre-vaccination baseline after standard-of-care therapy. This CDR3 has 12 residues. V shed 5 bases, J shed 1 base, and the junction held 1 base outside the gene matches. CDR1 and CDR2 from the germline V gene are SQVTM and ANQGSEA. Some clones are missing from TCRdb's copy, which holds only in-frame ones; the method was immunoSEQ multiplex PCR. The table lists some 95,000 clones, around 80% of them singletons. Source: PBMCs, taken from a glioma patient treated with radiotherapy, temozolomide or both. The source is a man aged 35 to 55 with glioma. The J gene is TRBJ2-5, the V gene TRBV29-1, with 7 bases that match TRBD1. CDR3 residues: CSVNRGQETQYF. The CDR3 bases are TGCAGCGTTAACAGGGGCCAAGAGACCCAGTACTTC.